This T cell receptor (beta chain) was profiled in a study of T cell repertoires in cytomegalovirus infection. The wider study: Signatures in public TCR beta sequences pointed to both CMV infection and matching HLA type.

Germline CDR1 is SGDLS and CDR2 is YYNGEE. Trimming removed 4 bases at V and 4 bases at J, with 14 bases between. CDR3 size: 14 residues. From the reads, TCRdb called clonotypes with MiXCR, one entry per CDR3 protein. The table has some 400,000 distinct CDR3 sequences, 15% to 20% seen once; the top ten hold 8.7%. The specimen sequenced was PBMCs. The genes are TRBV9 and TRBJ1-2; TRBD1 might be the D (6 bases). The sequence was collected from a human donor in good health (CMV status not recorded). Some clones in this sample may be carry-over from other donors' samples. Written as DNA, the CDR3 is TGTGCCAGCAGCTCACAGGGTGGTGGCTATGGCTACACCTTC. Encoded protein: CASSSQGGGYGYTF.